This passage covers 27 T cell receptor beta chains from one sample sequenced in a study of T cell responses to AZD1222 COVID-19 vaccine. The protocol was immunoSEQ multiplex PCR, while the TCRdb copy is restricted to in-frame clones and leaves out a portion. The repertoire has about 84,000 clones, more than 70% of them found once; the top ten carry 5.6%. This specimen consisted of peripheral blood, obtained 28 days after the second AZD1222 dose. Source of these receptors: an adult who received the AZD1222 COVID-19 vaccine.

The chain uses TRBV7-2 and TRBJ2-7, with 7 bases fitting TRBD1. The CDR3 consists of 13 residues. The germline V gene has CDR1 SGHTA and CDR2 FQGNSA. Trimming removed 3 bases from V and 2 bases from J; junction bases left unmatched: 1. CDR3: CASSFGTAYEQYF. In nucleotides, the CDR3 is TGTGCCAGCAGCTTCGGGACAGCCTACGAGCAGTACTTC.

This CDR3 reads CASSPAQANTEAFF. The CDR3 nucleotides are TGTGCCAGCTCACCAGCCCAGGCGAACACTGAAGCTTTCTTT. The rearrangement links TRBV18 to TRBJ1-1, with unresolved D. The germline CDR1 and CDR2 sequences are KGHSH and LQKENI. V was trimmed by 2 bases and J by 1 base, leaving 8 bases between them. This CDR3 has 14 residues. Full variable domain (missing parts from reference TRBV18 and TRBJ1-1): NAGVMQNPRHLVRRRGQEARLRCSPMKGHSHVYWYRQLPEEGLKFMVYLQKENIIDESGMPKERFSAEFPKEGPSILRIQQVVRGDSAAYFCASSPAQANTEAFFGQGTRLTVV.

The chain employs TRBV6-5 and TRBJ2-1; 9 bases match TRBD2. CDR3 size: 13 residues. Per germline, CDR1 MNHEY and CDR2 SVGAGI. V gave up 8 bases and J gave up 7 bases; unmatched junction bases: 6. The chain's CDR3 is CASGASGINEQFF. The CDR3 coding sequence is TGTGCCAGCGGGGCTAGCGGGATTAATGAGCAGTTCTTC.

The chain has TRBV7-9 and TRBJ2-1, with a weak D call TRBD2 (5 bases). In germline, CDR1 is SEHNR, CDR2 FQNEAQ (reference sequence). CDR3 length equals 13 residues. Between the trimmed V and J ends, which lost 3 bases and 8 bases, there was a span of 11 bases. The CDR3 sequence: CASSFTSFHEQFF. The CDR3 DNA follows: TGTGCCAGCAGCTTTACTAGTTTTCATGAGCAGTTCTTC.

This clone was counted a single time. The chain combines TRBV5-1 with TRBJ1-4; no definite D call. The CDR3 extends over 15 amino acids. Germline lookup yields CDR1 SGHRS and CDR2 YFSETQ. Trimming stripped 0 bases from V and 0 bases from J, with 6 bases between. The CDR3 loop is CASSLDVATNEKLFF. The CDR3 nucleotides read TGCGCCAGCAGCTTGGATGTAGCAACTAATGAAAAACTGTTTTTT.

The chain employs TRBV28 and TRBJ1-2; D is perhaps TRBD1 (6 bases). The germline gives CDR1 MDHEN, CDR2 SYDVKM. V was cut by 2 bases and J by 8 bases, with 21 bases left in between. CDR3 length equals 16 residues. The CDR3 DNA reads TGTGCCAGCAGTTTAGATGGTACAGGGAGAGTAGGAGGCTACACCTTC. It codes for CASSLDGTGRVGGYTF.

The chain carries TRBV10-2 and TRBJ2-7; TRBD1 matches at 10 bases. There are 18 residues in the CDR3. V dropped 4 bases and J dropped 3; count of bases not matched to a gene: 15. Germline V gene data show CDR1 as WSHSY and CDR2 as SAAADI. The DNA of the CDR3 is TGCGCCAGCAGTGTGTCCCGGGACAGGGGTCTAGCGGACTACGAGCAGTACTTC. Amino acid sequence: CASSVSRDRGLADYEQYF.

The chain combines TRBV13 with TRBJ2-2, with a weak D call TRBD1 (6 bases). The CDR3 runs 15 residues. Trimming cost V 5 bases and J 5 bases, with 15 bases left between them. Germline V lookup: CDR1 PRHDT, CDR2 FYEKMQ (reference sequence). CDR3 amino acids: CASSKKGVWTGELFF. CDR3 nucleotide sequence: TGTGCCAGCAGCAAAAAGGGGGTATGGACCGGGGAGCTGTTTTTT. The full variable domain, with the rest looked up from reference TRBV13 and TRBJ2-2, is AAGVIQSPRHLIKEKRETATLKCYPIPRHDTVYWYQQGPGQDPQFLISFYEKMQSDKGSIPDRFSAQQFSDYHSELNMSSLELGDSALYFCASSKKGVWTGELFFGEGSRLTVL.

This clone was recorded once. This sequence joins TRBV6-5 and TRBJ1-5; 8 nucleotides line up with TRBD1. This CDR3 is 15 amino acids long. Per the germline V gene, CDR1 is MNHEY and CDR2 is SVGAGI. V was clipped by 6 bases and J by 4 bases; unmatched bases: 8. Here the CDR3 reads CASSKDRALNQPQHF. The CDR3 DNA is TGTGCCAGCAGCAAGGACAGGGCTTTGAATCAGCCCCAGCATTTT.

The V and J genes are TRBV29-1 and TRBJ2-6; perhaps TRBD1 as D (5 bases). CDR1 and CDR2 from the germline V gene are SQVTM and ANQGSEA. V lost 3 bases to trimming and J lost 0 bases, with 12 bases between them. There are 16 residues in the CDR3. CDR3 DNA sequence: TGCAGCGTTGAGGGCAGGGCAAGCTCTGGGGCCAACGTCCTGACTTTC. Protein sequence: CSVEGRASSGANVLTF. The whole variable domain, filled in from reference TRBV29-1 and TRBJ2-6, reads SAVISQKPSRDICQRGTSLTIQCQVDSQVTMMFWYRQQPGQSLTLIATANQGSEATYESGFVIDKFPISRPNLTFSTLTVSNMSPEDSSIYLCSVEGRASSGANVLTFGAGSRLTVL.

The genes are TRBV2 and TRBJ1-6, with D tentatively TRBD1 (6 bases). Trimming took 8 bases from V and 15 from J, leaving 17 bases between them. This CDR3 is built from 12 residues. Per germline, CDR1 SNHLY and CDR2 FYNNEI. The CDR3 nucleotides read TGTGCCAGCCGTGCGGGGCTCAGGGGCCTCCACTTT. Translated: CASRAGLRGLHF.

V usage is TRBV5-1 and J usage is TRBJ2-1; the match to TRBD2 covers 13 bases. This CDR3 contains 14 residues. Germline V CDR1 and CDR2: SGHRS, YFSETQ. V trimming: 3 bases; J trimming: 9 bases; junction bases outside the gene matches: 3. For the CDR3, the DNA is TGCGCCAGCAGCTCTACTAGCGGGAGGGGTGAGCAGTTCTTC. This codes for CASSSTSGRGEQFF.

This chain uses TRBV23-1 with TRBJ2-7, with 8 bases lining up with TRBD1. TRBV23-1 is noted as an ORF with a role that remains uncertain. J gave up 4 bases and V 0 bases, and 5 bases lay outside the gene matches. The CDR3 sequence is 15 residues long. The DNA of the CDR3 is TGCGCCAGCAGTCAATCCAGGGGGCTTCTATACGAGCAGTACTTC. Protein product: CASSQSRGLLYEQYF.

The chain recombines TRBV3-1 (or the pseudogene TRBV3-2) with TRBJ2-3; 7 bases are shared with TRBD2. Germline loops: CDR1 LGHDT, CDR2 YNNKEL (reference sequence). V lost 1 base to trimming and J lost 1 base; unmatched junction nucleotides: 5. This CDR3 contains 16 residues. CDR3 amino acids: CASSQGASGRTDTQYF. CDR3 nucleotide sequence: TGTGCCAGCAGCCAAGGGGCTAGCGGTCGCACAGATACGCAGTATTTT.

The chain uses TRBV2 and TRBJ1-5; no reliable D call. V was cut by 0 bases and J by 11 bases, with 8 bases left in between. The CDR3 sequence is 12 residues long. Germline loops: CDR1 SNHLY, CDR2 FYNNEI. This CDR3 reads CASSEAVGTQHF. CDR3 sequence (DNA): TGTGCCAGCAGTGAAGCGGTGGGGACCCAGCATTTT.

This chain joins TRBV7-9 and TRBJ2-7, with 7 bases lining up with TRBD2. The germline CDR1 and CDR2 sequences are SEHNR and FQNEAQ (reference sequence). The CDR3 runs to 15 residues. V dropped 3 bases and J dropped 6; count of bases not matched to a gene: 11. The CDR3 spells CASSLGGRARSEQYF. The CDR3 DNA follows: TGTGCCAGCAGCTTGGGAGGGAGGGCCAGGAGCGAGCAGTACTTC.

This chain links TRBV19 with TRBJ1-6; D not resolved. V lost 0 bases and J 4 bases, leaving 4 bases between the germline ends. The CDR3 sequence is 14 residues long. CDR1 and CDR2 from the germline V gene are LNHDA and SQIVND (reference sequence). This CDR3 reads CASSIDRYNSPLHF. The CDR3 nucleotides read TGTGCCAGTAGTATAGACCGATATAATTCACCCCTCCACTTT.

V usage is TRBV5-1 and J usage is TRBJ2-5, with 7 bases that match TRBD2. The ends lost 1 base at V and 2 bases at J; junction bases unmatched: 5. CDR3 length: 15 amino acids. Germline V gives CDR1 SGHRS, CDR2 YFSETQ. CDR3 amino acids: CASSLQRGEQETQYF. The CDR3 DNA reads as TGCGCCAGCAGCTTGCAGCGGGGTGAACAAGAGACCCAGTACTTC.

This clone was detected once. The chain couples TRBV25-1 to TRBJ1-2; TRBD1 matches at 8 bases. Germline values: CDR1 MGHDK, CDR2 SYGVNS. V shed 10 bases and J 4 bases; nucleotides not matched to a gene: 8. The CDR3 consists of 13 residues. CDR3 sequence reads: CATQGARSYGYTF. CDR3 DNA sequence: TGTGCCACCCAGGGGGCGCGGAGCTATGGCTACACCTTC.

The rearrangement joins TRBV6-5 to TRBJ1-5; D may be TRBD1 (6 bases). Germline V gene lookup returns CDR1 MNHEY and CDR2 SVGAGI. Trimming took 0 bases from V and 4 from J, leaving 10 bases between them. The CDR3 length is 15 residues. CDR3 nucleotide sequence: TGTGCCAGCAGTTACTCGTCAACAGGGAATCAGCCCCAGCATTTT. Amino acids: CASSYSSTGNQPQHF.

This clone appeared a few times. V gene TRBV5-1 combines with J gene TRBJ2-7, with a possible D match to TRBD1 (6 bases). In germline, CDR1 is SGHRS, CDR2 YFSETQ. This CDR3 has 17 amino acids. Trimming shortened V by 7 bases and J by 0 bases, and 23 bases separated the two germline ends. CDR3 nucleotides: TGCGCCAGCGCTGGGGGCGGAGGAGGTATAGCCTCCTACGAGCAGTACTTC. Protein sequence: CASAGGGGGIASYEQYF.

This chain joins TRBV12-3 or TRBV12-4 and TRBJ2-7; D gene uncertain. This CDR3 comprises 11 residues. Trimming shortened V by 6 bases and J by 6 bases, and 9 bases separated the two germline ends. CDR3 bases: TGTGCCAGCAGACAATTACGCGAGCAGTACTTC. Translation gives CASRQLREQYF.

The rearrangement links TRBV6-4 to TRBJ1-2, with 7 bases identical to TRBD1. V trimming: 6 bases; J trimming: 4 bases; junction bases outside the gene matches: 8. The CDR3 covers 14 residues. Germline CDR1 reads MRHNA; CDR2 reads SNTAGT. The CDR3 DNA sequence: TGTGCCAGCAGGGGTAAACAGGGGAGCTATGGCTACACCTTC. This gives the protein CASRGKQGSYGYTF.

V and J are TRBV11-1 and TRBJ1-1, with no clear D. The V end was cut by 1 base, the J end by 1 base, with 4 bases between. CDR3 length: 13 amino acids. Germline-derived CDR1 and CDR2 are SGHAT and FQDESV (reference sequence). Here the CDR3 reads CASSLGQNTEAFF. DNA for the CDR3: TGTGCCAGCAGCTTAGGGCAGAACACTGAAGCTTTCTTT.

The rearrangement joins TRBV10-1 to TRBJ2-2, with D maybe TRBD1 (5 bases). This CDR3 comprises 15 residues. V lost 4 bases to trimming and J lost 6 bases, with 15 bases between them. Germline loops: CDR1 WNHNN, CDR2 SYGVQD (reference sequence). Written as DNA, the CDR3 is TGCGCCAGCAGTGCCACCAGGGCATTACCCGGGGAGCTGTTTTTT. This encodes CASSATRALPGELFF.

This sequence joins TRBV3-1 (or the pseudogene TRBV3-2) and TRBJ2-7; TRBD2 agrees at 15 bases. The germline CDR1 and CDR2 sequences are LGHDT and YNNKEL (reference sequence). With V trimmed by 6 bases and J by 6 bases, 9 bases remained unmatched. The CDR3 length is 16 residues. The CDR3, as DNA: TGTGCCAGCAGTCACAGGACTAGCGGGGGGGCCACCGAGCAGTACTTC. This translates into CASSHRTSGGATEQYF.

This rearrangement joins TRBV5-1 to TRBJ2-2, with D tentatively TRBD1 or TRBD2 (5 bases each). The length of the CDR3 is 15 residues. The V end lost 2 bases, the J end lost 1 base, and 9 bases lay between the germline ends. CDR1 and CDR2 from the germline V gene are SGHRS and YFSETQ. The chain's CDR3 is CASSFGGGNTGELFF. In nucleotides, the CDR3 is TGCGCCAGCAGCTTTGGTGGGGGGAACACCGGGGAGCTGTTTTTT.